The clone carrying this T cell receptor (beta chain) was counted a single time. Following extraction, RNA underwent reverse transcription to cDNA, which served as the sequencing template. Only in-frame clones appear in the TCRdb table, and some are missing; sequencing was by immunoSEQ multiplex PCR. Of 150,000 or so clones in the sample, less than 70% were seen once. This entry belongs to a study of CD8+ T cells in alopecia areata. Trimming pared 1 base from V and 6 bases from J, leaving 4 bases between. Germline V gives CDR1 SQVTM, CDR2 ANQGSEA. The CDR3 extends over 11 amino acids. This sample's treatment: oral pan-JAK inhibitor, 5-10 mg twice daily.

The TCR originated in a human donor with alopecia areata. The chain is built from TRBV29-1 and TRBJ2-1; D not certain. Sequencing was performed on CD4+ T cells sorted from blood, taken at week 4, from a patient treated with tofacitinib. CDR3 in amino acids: CSVEGGNEQFF. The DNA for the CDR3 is TGCAGCGTTGAAGGGGGCAATGAGCAGTTCTTC.